This TCR beta chain was recovered during a study of T cells in Graves' hyperthyroidism and ophthalmopathy. Study overall: The blood sample was taken at first diagnosis, before treatment began.

Isolation of PBMCs was performed on around 9.3 ml fresh peripheral blood. Between the trimmed V and J ends, which lost 0 bases and 8 bases, there was a span of 11 bases. Germline V gene sequence: CDR1 SGHRS, CDR2 YFSETQ. CDR3 length equals 13 residues. The source material, RNA transcripts, was used to amplify TCR beta CDR3 regions. HTBI primers drove first-round RT-PCR of the TCR CDR3. TCRdb passed the multiplex PCR reads through MiXCR, listing each CDR3 protein once. The top ten clones hold 8.9% of a sample with hundreds of thousands of distinct CDR3 sequences, over 35% of them seen once. This TCR was sampled from a young man with Graves' hyperthyroidism. The sample comprised blood. The chain combines TRBV5-1 with TRBJ1-1; D is uncertain. The CDR3 protein is CASSLEATTEAFF. DNA of the CDR3: TGCGCCAGCAGCTTGGAAGCAACGACCGAAGCTTTCTTT.